These 15 T cell receptor beta chains were sequenced from one sample in a study of blood T cell repertoires in COVID-19 (TCRdb year 2020). The library was produced with the immunoSEQ multiplex PCR assay. TCRdb retrieved this table from immuneACCESS and kept in-frame rearrangements only. Not all clones are present; in checked studies, unresolved V genes account for under half, and no reason is known for the remainder. This sample gives 80,000 to 100,000 clones in total; just over 85% of them show up just once. The ten largest clonotypes hold around a fifth of the sample. Sequenced material: peripheral blood. The receptor source for this set is a woman aged 80 or over in a cohort sampled during active or convalescent COVID-19.

This chain joins TRBV2 and TRBJ1-4; 8 positions agree with TRBD1. Germline V gives CDR1 SNHLY, CDR2 FYNNEI. The CDR3 spans 15 residues. The trim removed 3 bases at V and 8 bases at J, leaving 8 bases unmatched. The CDR3 loop is CASSDPDRVSEKLFF. The CDR3 DNA reads TGTGCCAGCAGTGACCCGGACAGGGTCAGCGAAAAACTGTTTTTT.

This clone was seen a single time. This chain joins TRBV28 and TRBJ1-3; D uncertain. Deletions cut 8 bases from V and 0 bases from J, with 11 bases between. Per the germline V gene, CDR1 is MDHEN and CDR2 is SYDVKM. The CDR3 length is 14 residues. CDR3 in DNA: TGTGCCAGCGCCCCCACCGGCTCTGGAAACACCATATATTTT. It translates to CASAPTGSGNTIYF.

This sequence joins TRBV20-1 and TRBJ2-1; 7 bases align to TRBD2. Germline V gene sequence: CDR1 DFQATT, CDR2 SNEGSKA (reference sequence). The CDR3 contains 20 residues. With 3 bases clipped from V and 5 bases from J, the junction kept 25 bases outside the gene matches. The CDR3 DNA reads as TGCAGTGCTAGTTCCAGGGTTGGGGAGGGGAGGCTTCGGTGGGACAATGAGCAGTTCTTC. Its protein product is CSASSRVGEGRLRWDNEQFF.

The chain has TRBV29-1 and TRBJ1-2, with D possibly being TRBD1 (6 bases). The CDR3 spans 13 residues. V was trimmed by 4 bases and J by 6 bases, leaving 15 bases between them. CDR1 is SQVTM, CDR2 ANQGSEA, per germline. The CDR3 region is CSVGGGGGDGYTF. DNA of the CDR3: TGCAGCGTTGGAGGTGGAGGGGGGGATGGCTACACCTTC. The full variable domain, with the rest looked up from reference TRBV29-1 and TRBJ1-2, is SAVISQKPSRDICQRGTSLTIQCQVDSQVTMMFWYRQQPGQSLTLIATANQGSEATYESGFVIDKFPISRPNLTFSTLTVSNMSPEDSSIYLCSVGGGGGDGYTFGSGTRLTVV.

The chain is built from TRBV19 and TRBJ2-2; TRBD1 aligns across 8 bases. CDR1 is LNHDA and CDR2 is SQIVND in the germline V gene (reference sequence). V lost 1 base to trimming and J lost 0 bases; unmatched junction nucleotides: 7. The CDR3 sequence is 18 residues long. CDR3 sequence: CASSIAGGPKPNTGELFF. The CDR3 DNA sequence: TGTGCCAGTAGTATAGCAGGGGGCCCTAAACCGAACACCGGGGAGCTGTTTTTT.

J is TRBJ2-1 and V is TRBV5-1, with 7 bases matching TRBD2. The trim removed 1 base at V and 7 bases at J, leaving 8 bases unmatched. Germline V gene lookup returns CDR1 SGHRS and CDR2 YFSETQ. This CDR3 region has 15 residues. The CDR3 DNA is TGCGCCAGCAGCTTGCCCAGCGGGACTGTGAATGAGCAGTTCTTC. It specifies CASSLPSGTVNEQFF.

The rearrangement joins TRBV19 to TRBJ1-6; the D gene is possibly TRBD1 (6 bases). CDR3 size: 14 residues. The V and J ends lost 3 bases and 9 bases respectively, with 12 bases between them. CDR1 and CDR2 from the germline V gene are LNHDA and SQIVND (reference sequence). The CDR3 DNA follows: TGTGCCAGTAGTATTAGACAGGAGCGTTCACCCCTCCACTTT. It translates to CASSIRQERSPLHF. The variable domain in full, with the rest retrieved from reference TRBV19 and TRBJ1-6, is DGGITQSPKYLFRKEGQNVTLSCEQNLNHDAMYWYRQDPGQGLRLIYYSQIVNDFQKGDIAEGYSVSREKKESFPLTVTSAQKNPTAFYLCASSIRQERSPLHFGNGTRLTVT.

The chain couples TRBV12-3 or TRBV12-4 to TRBJ1-2, with 9 bases lining up with TRBD1. V gave up 6 bases and J gave up 6 bases; unmatched junction bases: 5. This CDR3 contains 13 residues. The CDR3 protein is CASRGTGLNGYTF. CDR3 bases: TGTGCCAGCAGGGGGACAGGGTTAAATGGCTACACCTTC.

This chain links TRBV3-1 (or the pseudogene TRBV3-2) with TRBJ1-6; TRBD1 is a possible D gene (5 bases). V shed 4 bases and J shed 4 bases, with 17 bases lying between them. CDR1 is LGHDT and CDR2 is YNNKEL in the germline V gene (reference sequence). The CDR3 loop spans 17 amino acids. CDR3 DNA: TGTGCCAGCAGCCTCACGGGCAGGGTCGGTTATAATTCACCCCTCCACTTT. It codes for CASSLTGRVGYNSPLHF.

The rearrangement links TRBV5-1 to TRBJ2-5; perhaps TRBD1 as D (7 bases). The CDR3 runs to 16 residues. V was pared by 0 bases and J by 4 bases, with 16 bases between. Germline CDR1 SGHRS, CDR2 YFSETQ. The CDR3: CASSLEGRGDGETQYF. The CDR3 coding sequence is TGCGCCAGCAGCTTGGAGGGCAGGGGGGACGGAGAGACCCAGTACTTC. Using reference TRBV5-1 and TRBJ2-5 for the parts outside the CDR3, the full variable domain is KAGVTQTPRYLIKTRGQQVTLSCSPISGHRSVSWYQQTPGQGLQFLFEYFSETQRNKGNFPGRFSGRQFSNSRSEMNVSTLELGDSALYLCASSLEGRGDGETQYFGPGTRLLVL.

The genes are TRBV12-3 or TRBV12-4 and TRBJ1-6; TRBD1 matches at 10 bases. The CDR3 has 13 amino acids. The junction had 3 bases not matched to a gene; V was cut back by 6 bases and J by 10 bases. The CDR3 spells CASRTGGESPLHF. For the CDR3, the DNA is TGTGCCAGCAGGACAGGGGGCGAATCACCCCTCCACTTT.

The rearrangement uses TRBV4-1 and TRBJ1-1; D uncertain. The CDR3 contains 15 residues. CDR1 and CDR2 (germline): MGHRA, YSYEKL. V was cut by 1 base and J by 1 base, with 10 bases left in between. The CDR3 protein is CASSQGSGGNTEAFF. Written as DNA, the CDR3 is TGCGCCAGCAGCCAAGGGTCGGGAGGGAACACTGAAGCTTTCTTT.

J is TRBJ2-2 and V is TRBV20-1; 9 bases map to TRBD2. After removal of 3 bases from V and 4 bases from J, the junction contained 6 bases not matched to a gene. Germline V CDR1 and CDR2: DFQATT, SNEGSKA (reference sequence). The CDR3 spans 15 residues. The CDR3, as DNA: TGCAGTGCTAGTCGGCGGGAGGGAGGCACCGGGGAGCTGTTTTTT. It translates to CSASRREGGTGELFF.

The chain couples TRBV14 to TRBJ2-5; 13 bases fit TRBD2. The CDR3 length is 16 residues. The germline gives CDR1 SGHDN, CDR2 FVKESK. J gave up 5 bases and V 4 bases, and 7 bases lay outside the gene matches. CDR3 sequence: CASSPRTSGRWETQYF. The CDR3 nucleotides are TGTGCCAGCAGCCCCCGGACTAGCGGGAGATGGGAGACCCAGTACTTC.

CDR3 residues: CASSLAFTRGSSGEQYF. The CDR3 DNA follows: TGTGCCAGCAGCTTAGCGTTTACGAGGGGGTCTTCGGGCGAGCAGTACTTC. This chain connects TRBV7-6 to TRBJ2-7, with D possibly being TRBD1 (6 bases). Trimming shortened V by 0 bases and J by 6 bases, and 21 bases separated the two germline ends. Germline V gives CDR1 SGHVS, CDR2 FNYEAQ. The CDR3 covers 17 residues.